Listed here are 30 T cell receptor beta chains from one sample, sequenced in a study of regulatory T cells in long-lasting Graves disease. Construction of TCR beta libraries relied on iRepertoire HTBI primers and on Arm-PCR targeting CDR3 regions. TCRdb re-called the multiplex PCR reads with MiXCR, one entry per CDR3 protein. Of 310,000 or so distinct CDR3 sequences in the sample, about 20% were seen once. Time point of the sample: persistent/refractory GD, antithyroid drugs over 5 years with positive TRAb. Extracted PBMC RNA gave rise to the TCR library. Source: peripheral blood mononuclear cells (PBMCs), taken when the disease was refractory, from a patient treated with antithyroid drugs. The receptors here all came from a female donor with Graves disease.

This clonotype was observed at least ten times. CDR3 loop: CASSHRERQETQYF. CDR3 sequence (DNA): TGTGCCAGCAGCCACCGAGAGAGGCAAGAGACCCAGTACTTC. The chain has TRBV3-1 and TRBJ2-5, with unresolved D. The CDR3 is 14 amino acids. The V end was cut by 3 bases, the J end by 2 bases, with 10 bases between. The germline CDR1 and CDR2 sequences are LGHDT and YNNKEL (reference sequence).

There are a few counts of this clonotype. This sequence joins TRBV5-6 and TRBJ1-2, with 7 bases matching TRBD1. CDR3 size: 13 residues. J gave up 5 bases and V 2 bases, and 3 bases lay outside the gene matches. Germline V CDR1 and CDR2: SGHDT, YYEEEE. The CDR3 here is CASSFGTVYGYTF. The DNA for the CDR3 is TGTGCCAGCAGCTTCGGGACAGTTTATGGCTACACCTTC.

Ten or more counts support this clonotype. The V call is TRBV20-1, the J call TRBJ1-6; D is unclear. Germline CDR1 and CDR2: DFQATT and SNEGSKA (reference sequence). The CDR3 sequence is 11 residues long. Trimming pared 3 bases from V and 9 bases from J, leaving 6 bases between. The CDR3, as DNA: TGCAGTGCTAGCTACACTTCACCCCTCCACTTT. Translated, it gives CSASYTSPLHF.

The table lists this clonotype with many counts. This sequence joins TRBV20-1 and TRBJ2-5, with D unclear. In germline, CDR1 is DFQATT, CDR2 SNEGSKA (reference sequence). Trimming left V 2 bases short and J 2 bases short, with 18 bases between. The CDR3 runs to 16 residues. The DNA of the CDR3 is TGCAGTGCTAGAAGTGTTGATGGGTCTAGGCAAGAGACCCAGTACTTC. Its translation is CSARSVDGSRQETQYF.

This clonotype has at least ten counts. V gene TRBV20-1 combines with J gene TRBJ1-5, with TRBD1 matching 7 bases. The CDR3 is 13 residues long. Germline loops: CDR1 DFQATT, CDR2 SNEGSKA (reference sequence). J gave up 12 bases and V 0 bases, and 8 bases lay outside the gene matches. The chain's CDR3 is CSARDSPGQNQHF. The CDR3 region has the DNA TGCAGTGCTAGAGATAGTCCGGGACAGAACCAGCATTTT.

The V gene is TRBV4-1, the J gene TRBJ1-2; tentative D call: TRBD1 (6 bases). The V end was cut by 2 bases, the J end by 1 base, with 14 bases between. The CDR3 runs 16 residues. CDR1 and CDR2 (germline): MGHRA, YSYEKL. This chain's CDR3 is CASSQFITGNNYGYTF. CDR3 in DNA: TGCGCCAGCAGCCAATTCATCACAGGGAATAACTATGGCTACACCTTC.

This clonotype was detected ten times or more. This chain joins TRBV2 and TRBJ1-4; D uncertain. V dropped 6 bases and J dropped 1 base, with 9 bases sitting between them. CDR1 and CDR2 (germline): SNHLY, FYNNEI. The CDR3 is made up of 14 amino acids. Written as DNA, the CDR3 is TGTGCCAGCAGAACCAGGTTAACTAATGAAAAACTGTTTTTT. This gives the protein CASRTRLTNEKLFF.

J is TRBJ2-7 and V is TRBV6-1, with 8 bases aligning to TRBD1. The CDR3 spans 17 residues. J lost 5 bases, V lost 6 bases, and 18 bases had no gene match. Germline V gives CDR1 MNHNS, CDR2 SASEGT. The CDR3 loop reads CASSHTQNRGTRNEQYF. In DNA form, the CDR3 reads TGTGCCAGCAGCCATACTCAGAACAGGGGGACTCGGAACGAGCAGTACTTC.

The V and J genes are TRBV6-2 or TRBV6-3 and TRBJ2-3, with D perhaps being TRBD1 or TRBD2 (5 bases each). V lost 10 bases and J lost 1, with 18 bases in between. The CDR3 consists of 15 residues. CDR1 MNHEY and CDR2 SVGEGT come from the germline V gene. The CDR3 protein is CATTEGLKRTDTQYF. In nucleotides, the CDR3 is TGTGCCACCACCGAGGGGTTGAAGCGCACAGATACGCAGTATTTT.

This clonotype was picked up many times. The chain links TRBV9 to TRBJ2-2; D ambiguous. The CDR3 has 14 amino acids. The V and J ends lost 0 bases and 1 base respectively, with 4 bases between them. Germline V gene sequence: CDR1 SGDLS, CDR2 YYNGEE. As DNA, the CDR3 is TGTGCCAGCAGCGTAGACCGGAACACCGGGGAGCTGTTTTTT. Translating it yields CASSVDRNTGELFF.

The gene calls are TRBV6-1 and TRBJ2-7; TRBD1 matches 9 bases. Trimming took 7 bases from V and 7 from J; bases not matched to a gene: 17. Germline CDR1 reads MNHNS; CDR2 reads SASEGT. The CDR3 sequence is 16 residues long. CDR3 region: CASTHRGFGTGWEQYF. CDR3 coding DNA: TGTGCCAGCACCCACAGAGGCTTCGGGACAGGGTGGGAGCAGTACTTC.

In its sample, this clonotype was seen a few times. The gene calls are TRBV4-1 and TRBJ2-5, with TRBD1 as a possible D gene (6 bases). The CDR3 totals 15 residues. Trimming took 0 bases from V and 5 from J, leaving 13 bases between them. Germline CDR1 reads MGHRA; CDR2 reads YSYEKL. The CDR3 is CASSQDPAGAETQYF. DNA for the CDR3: TGCGCCAGCAGCCAAGATCCGGCAGGGGCGGAGACCCAGTACTTC.

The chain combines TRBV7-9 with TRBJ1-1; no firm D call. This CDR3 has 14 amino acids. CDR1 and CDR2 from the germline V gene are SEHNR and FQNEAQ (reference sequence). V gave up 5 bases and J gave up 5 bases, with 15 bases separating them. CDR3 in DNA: TGTGCCAGCAGCCTAAAGAGGGCGCGGACTGAAGCTTTCTTT. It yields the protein CASSLKRARTEAFF.

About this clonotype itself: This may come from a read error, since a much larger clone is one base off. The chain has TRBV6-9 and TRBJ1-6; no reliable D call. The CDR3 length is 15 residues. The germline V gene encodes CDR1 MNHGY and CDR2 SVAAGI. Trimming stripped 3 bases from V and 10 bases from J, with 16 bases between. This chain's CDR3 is CASSYSKARSSPLHF. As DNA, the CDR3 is TGTGCCAGCAGTTACTCGAAGGCTAGGTCCTCACCCCTCCACTTT.

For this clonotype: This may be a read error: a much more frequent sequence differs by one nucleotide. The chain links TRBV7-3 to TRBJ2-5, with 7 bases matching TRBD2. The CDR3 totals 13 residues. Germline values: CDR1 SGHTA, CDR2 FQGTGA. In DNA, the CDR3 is TGTGTCAGCAAACTCCCGGGACGGGGGGCCCAGTACTTC. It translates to CVSKLPGRGAQYF.

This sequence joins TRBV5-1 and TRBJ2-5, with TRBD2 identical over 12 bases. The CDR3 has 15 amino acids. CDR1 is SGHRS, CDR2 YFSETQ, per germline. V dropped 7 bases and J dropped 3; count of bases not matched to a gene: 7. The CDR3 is CASSGLAGIKETQYF. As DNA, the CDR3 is TGCGCCAGCTCCGGACTAGCGGGAATAAAAGAGACCCAGTACTTC.

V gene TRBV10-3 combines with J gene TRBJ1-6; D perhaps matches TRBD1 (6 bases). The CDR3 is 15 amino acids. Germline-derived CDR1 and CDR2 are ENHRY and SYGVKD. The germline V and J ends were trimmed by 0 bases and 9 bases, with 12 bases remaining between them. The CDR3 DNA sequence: TGTGCCATCAGTGAGTCCCAGGGGATAGGTTCACCCCTCCACTTT. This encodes CAISESQGIGSPLHF.

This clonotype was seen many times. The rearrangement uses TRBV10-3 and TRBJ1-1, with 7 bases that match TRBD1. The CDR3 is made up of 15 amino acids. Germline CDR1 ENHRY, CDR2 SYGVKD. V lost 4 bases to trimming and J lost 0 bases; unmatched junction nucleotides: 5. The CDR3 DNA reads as TGTGCCATCAGTGGGACCGGACAGGTGAACACTGAAGCTTTCTTT. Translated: CAISGTGQVNTEAFF.

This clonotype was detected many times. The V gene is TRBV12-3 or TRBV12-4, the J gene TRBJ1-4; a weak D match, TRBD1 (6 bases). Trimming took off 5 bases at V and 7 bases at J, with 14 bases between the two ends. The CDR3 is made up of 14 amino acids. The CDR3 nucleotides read TGTGCCAGCAGTCCCGCGTGGGGGCGTGAAAAACTGTTTTTT. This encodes CASSPAWGREKLFF.

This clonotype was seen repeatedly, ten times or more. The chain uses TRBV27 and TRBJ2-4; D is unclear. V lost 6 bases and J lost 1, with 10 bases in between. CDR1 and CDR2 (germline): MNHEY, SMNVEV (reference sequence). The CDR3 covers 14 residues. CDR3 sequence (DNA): TGTGCCAGCAGACCGTTAACTGCCAAAAACATTCAGTACTTC. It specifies CASRPLTAKNIQYF.

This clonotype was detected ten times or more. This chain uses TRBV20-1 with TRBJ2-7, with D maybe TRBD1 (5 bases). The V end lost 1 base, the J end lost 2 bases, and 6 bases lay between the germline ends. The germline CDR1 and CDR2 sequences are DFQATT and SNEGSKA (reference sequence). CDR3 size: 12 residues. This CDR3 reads CSARVTAYEQYF. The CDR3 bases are TGCAGTGCTAGAGTGACAGCCTACGAGCAGTACTTC.

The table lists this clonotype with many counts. DNA for the CDR3: TGTGCCAGCGTTCTCAACTATGGCTACACCTTC. It encodes CASVLNYGYTF. This chain uses TRBV2 with TRBJ1-2; no definite D call. The CDR3 totals 11 residues. The V end lost 8 bases, the J end lost 2 bases, and 6 bases lay between the germline ends. CDR1 is SNHLY, CDR2 FYNNEI, per germline. Based on the CDR3 plus reference TRBV2 and TRBJ1-2, the full variable domain is EPEVTQTPSHQVTQMGQEVILRCVPISNHLYFYWYRQILGQKVEFLVSFYNNEISEKSEIFDDQFSVERPDGSNFTLKIRSTKLEDSAMYFCASVLNYGYTFGSGTRLTVV.

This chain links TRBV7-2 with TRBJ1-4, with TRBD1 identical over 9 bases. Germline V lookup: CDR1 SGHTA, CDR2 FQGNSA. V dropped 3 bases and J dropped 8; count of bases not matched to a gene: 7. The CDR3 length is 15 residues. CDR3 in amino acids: CASSLGTGRLEKLFF. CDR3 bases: TGTGCCAGCAGCTTGGGGACAGGGCGGTTGGAAAAACTGTTTTTT.

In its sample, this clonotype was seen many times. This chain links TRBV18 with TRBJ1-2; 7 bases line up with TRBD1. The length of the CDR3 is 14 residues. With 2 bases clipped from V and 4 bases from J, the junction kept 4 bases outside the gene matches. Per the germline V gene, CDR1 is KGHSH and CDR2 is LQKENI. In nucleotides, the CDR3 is TGTGCCAGCTCACCAACAGGGGTTGGCTATGGCTACACCTTC. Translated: CASSPTGVGYGYTF.

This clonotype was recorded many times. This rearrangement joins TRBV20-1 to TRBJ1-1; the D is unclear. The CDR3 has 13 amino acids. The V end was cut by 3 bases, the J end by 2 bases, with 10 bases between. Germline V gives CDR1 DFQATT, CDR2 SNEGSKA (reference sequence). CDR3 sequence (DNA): TGCAGTGCTAGTAGGAACAGCAACACTGAAGCTTTCTTT. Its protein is CSASRNSNTEAFF.

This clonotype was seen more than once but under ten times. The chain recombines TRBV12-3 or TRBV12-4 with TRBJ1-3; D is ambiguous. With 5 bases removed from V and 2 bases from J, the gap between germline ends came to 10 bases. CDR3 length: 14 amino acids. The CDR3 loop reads CASSPRGAGNTIYF. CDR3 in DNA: TGTGCCAGCAGTCCCCGCGGGGCTGGAAACACCATATATTTT.

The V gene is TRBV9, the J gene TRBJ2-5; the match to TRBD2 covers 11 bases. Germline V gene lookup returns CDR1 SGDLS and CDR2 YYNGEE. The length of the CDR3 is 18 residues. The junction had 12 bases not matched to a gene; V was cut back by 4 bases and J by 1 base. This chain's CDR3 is CASSLGLSGGGVQETQYF. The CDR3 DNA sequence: TGTGCCAGCAGCCTTGGCCTTAGCGGGGGGGGGGTCCAAGAGACCCAGTACTTC.

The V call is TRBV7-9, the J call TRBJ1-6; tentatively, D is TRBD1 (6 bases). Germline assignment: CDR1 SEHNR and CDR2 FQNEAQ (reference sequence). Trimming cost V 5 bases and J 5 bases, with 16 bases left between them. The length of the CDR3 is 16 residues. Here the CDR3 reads CASSPPGGPDNSPLHF. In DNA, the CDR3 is TGTGCCAGCAGCCCCCCCGGGGGGCCGGATAATTCACCCCTCCACTTT.

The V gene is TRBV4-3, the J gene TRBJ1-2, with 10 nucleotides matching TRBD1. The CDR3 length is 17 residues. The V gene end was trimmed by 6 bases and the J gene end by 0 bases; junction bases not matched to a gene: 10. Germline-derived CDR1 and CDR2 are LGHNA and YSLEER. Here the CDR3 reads CASRPTGGLPANYGYTF. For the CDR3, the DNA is TGCGCCAGCAGACCGACAGGGGGCCTCCCGGCTAACTATGGCTACACCTTC.

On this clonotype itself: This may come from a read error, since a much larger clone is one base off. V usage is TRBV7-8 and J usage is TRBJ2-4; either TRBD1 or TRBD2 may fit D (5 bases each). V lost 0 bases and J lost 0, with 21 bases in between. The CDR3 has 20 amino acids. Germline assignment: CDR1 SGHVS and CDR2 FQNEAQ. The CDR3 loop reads CASSLAHYVREGPAKNIQYF. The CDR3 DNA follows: TGTGCCAGCAGCTTAGCGCATTACGTTCGAGAGGGACCAGCCAAAAACATTCAGTACTTC.